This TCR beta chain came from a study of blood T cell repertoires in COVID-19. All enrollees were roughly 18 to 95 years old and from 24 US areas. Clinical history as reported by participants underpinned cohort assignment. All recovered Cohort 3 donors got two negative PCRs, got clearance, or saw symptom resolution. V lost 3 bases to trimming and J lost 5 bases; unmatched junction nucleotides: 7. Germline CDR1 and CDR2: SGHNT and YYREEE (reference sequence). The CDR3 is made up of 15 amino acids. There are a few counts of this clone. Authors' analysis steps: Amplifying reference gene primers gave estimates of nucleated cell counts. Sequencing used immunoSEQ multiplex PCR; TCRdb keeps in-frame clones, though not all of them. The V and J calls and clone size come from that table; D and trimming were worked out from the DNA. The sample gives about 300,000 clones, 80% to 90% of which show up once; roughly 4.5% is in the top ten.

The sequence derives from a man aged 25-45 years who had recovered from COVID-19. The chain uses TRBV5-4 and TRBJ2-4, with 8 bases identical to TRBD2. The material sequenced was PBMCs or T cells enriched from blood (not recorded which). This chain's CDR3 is CASSYGTRSQNIQYF. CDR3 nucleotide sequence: TGTGCCAGCAGCTATGGGACTAGGAGCCAAAACATTCAGTACTTC.